Below are 27 T cell receptor beta chains sequenced from a single sample in a study of blood T cells in healthy people across ages. For the second PCR, which ran for 7 to 11 cycles, a sample-barcoded 5' primer and a J-beta primer mix were used. One entry per CDR3 protein results from TCRdb running MiXCR on the 5' RACE reads. Here the sample spans about 570,000 distinct CDR3 sequences, approximately 25% being singletons. The sequencing sample was made of blood. The receptors stem from a woman aged 70-85 years in good health.

The genes are TRBV6-2 or TRBV6-3 and TRBJ1-2, with 7 nucleotides matching TRBD1. There are 14 residues in the CDR3. CDR1 and CDR2 (germline): MNHEY, SVGEGT. J was trimmed by 5 bases and V by 3 bases; bases with no gene match: 6. CDR3 loop: CASSYSGQAYGYTF. The CDR3 DNA reads as TGTGCCAGCAGTTATTCCGGACAGGCGTATGGCTACACCTTC.

This clonotype was observed a few times. This rearrangement joins TRBV20-1 to TRBJ1-1; 7 bases map to TRBD1. The CDR3 covers 13 residues. CDR1 and CDR2 from the germline V gene are DFQATT and SNEGSKA (reference sequence). V dropped 6 bases and J dropped 0; count of bases not matched to a gene: 4. DNA for the CDR3: TGCAGTGCCACCGGGACAGTGAACACTGAAGCTTTCTTT. Its protein is CSATGTVNTEAFF.

The chain links TRBV5-1 to TRBJ1-1; 8 bases are shared with TRBD1. The CDR3 loop spans 12 amino acids. With V trimmed by 2 bases and J by 8 bases, 2 bases remained unmatched. Germline V gives CDR1 SGHRS, CDR2 YFSETQ. The DNA of the CDR3 is TGCGCCAGCAGCTTCCGGGACAGGGAAGCTTTCTTT. It translates to CASSFRDREAFF.

V is TRBV4-3 and J is TRBJ1-6, with D possibly TRBD1 on 5 matching bases. Germline lookup yields CDR1 LGHNA and CDR2 YSLEER. CDR3 length: 16 amino acids. Trimming stripped 3 bases from V and 9 bases from J, with 18 bases between. The CDR3 DNA reads as TGCGCCAGCAGCCAGGAAACACAGGCGCGCGGTTCACCCCTCCACTTT. Its protein product is CASSQETQARGSPLHF.

This clonotype was counted only a few times. The chain employs TRBV12-3 or TRBV12-4 and TRBJ2-5, with D perhaps matching TRBD1 (5 bases). This CDR3 has 11 residues. Trimming pared 6 bases from V and 14 bases from J, leaving 16 bases between. The CDR3 spells CASSTRVGLYF. The CDR3 DNA is TGTGCCAGCAGCACCAGGGTCGGGCTCTACTTC.

The chain has TRBV4-3 and TRBJ2-3, with 10 positions matching TRBD1. V dropped 0 bases and J dropped 1; count of bases not matched to a gene: 7. Germline CDR1 LGHNA, CDR2 YSLEER. The CDR3 loop spans 18 amino acids. Here the CDR3 DNA reads TGCGCCAGCAGCCAAGACCACACTGGGACAGGGGGCACAGATACGCAGTATTTT. As protein: CASSQDHTGTGGTDTQYF.

On this clonotype itself: Compared with germline, one end of the junction differs, possibly owing to a read error. The V call is TRBV7-7, the J call TRBJ2-5; D is possibly TRBD1 or TRBD2 (5 bases each). This CDR3 has 14 amino acids. The germline V gene has CDR1 SSHAT and CDR2 FNYEAQ (reference sequence). The CDR3 sequence: CASSRLLGDATQYF. The CDR3 DNA reads as TGTGCTAGCAGCCGCTTACTAGGGGATGCGACCCAGTACTTC.

The chain couples TRBV20-1 to TRBJ2-5; D unresolved. Trimming left V 0 bases short and J 9 bases short, with 14 bases between. The CDR3 sequence is 13 residues long. The V gene's germline CDR1 is DFQATT and CDR2 SNEGSKA (reference sequence). The CDR3 region is CSARDVQVRAQYF. CDR3 coding DNA: TGCAGTGCTAGAGATGTCCAGGTCCGGGCCCAGTACTTC.

This clonotype showed up just a few times. The rearrangement joins TRBV27 to TRBJ1-1; possibly TRBD1 for D (5 bases). Germline V gives CDR1 MNHEY, CDR2 SMNVEV (reference sequence). The germline V and J ends were trimmed by 2 bases and 0 bases, with 19 bases remaining between them. The CDR3 extends over 18 amino acids. CDR3 sequence: CASSLKVRAGTVNTEAFF. CDR3 DNA: TGTGCCAGCAGTTTAAAGGTGCGCGCCGGGACGGTGAACACTGAAGCTTTCTTT.

This CDR3 reads CASSLGGADNQPQHF. In nucleotides, the CDR3 is TGCGCCAGCAGCTTGGGAGGGGCGGACAATCAGCCCCAGCATTTT. The V and J genes are TRBV5-1 and TRBJ1-5; a possible D gene is TRBD1 (5 bases). The germline V and J ends were trimmed by 0 bases and 3 bases, with 10 bases remaining between them. Germline assignment: CDR1 SGHRS and CDR2 YFSETQ. CDR3 size: 15 residues. Full variable domain (remainder filled in from reference TRBV5-1 and TRBJ1-5): KAGVTQTPRYLIKTRGQQVTLSCSPISGHRSVSWYQQTPGQGLQFLFEYFSETQRNKGNFPGRFSGRQFSNSRSEMNVSTLELGDSALYLCASSLGGADNQPQHFGDGTRLSIL.

This chain joins TRBV7-9 and TRBJ1-4; D not certain. CDR1 is SEHNR, CDR2 FQNEAQ, per germline (reference sequence). This CDR3 is built from 12 residues. Trimming left V 6 bases short and J 9 bases short, with 11 bases between. The CDR3, as DNA: TGTGCCAGCAGACTGGACCAACAAAAACTGTTTTTT. Residues: CASRLDQQKLFF.

V usage is TRBV3-1 and J usage is TRBJ1-1; 11 nucleotides line up with TRBD1. CDR1 LGHDT and CDR2 YNNKEL come from the germline V gene (reference sequence). This CDR3 region has 12 residues. J lost 10 bases, V lost 3 bases, and 1 base had no gene match. The CDR3 here is CASSQDRGRAFF. The DNA of the CDR3 is TGTGCCAGCAGCCAGGACAGGGGGCGAGCTTTCTTT. Together with reference TRBV3-1 and TRBJ1-1, the CDR3 gives the full variable domain: DTAVSQTPKYLVTQMGNDKSIKCEQNLGHDTMYWYKQDSKKFLKIMFSYNNKELIINETVPNRFSPKSPDKAHLNLHINSLELGDSAVYFCASSQDRGRAFFGQGTRLTVV.

Notes on this clonotype: Compared with germline, one end of the junction differs, possibly owing to a read error. The chain uses TRBV12-3 or TRBV12-4 and TRBJ2-2; TRBD2 matches 15 bases. The CDR3 has 15 amino acids. The DNA of the CDR3 is TGTGCCAGCAGGTGGACTAGCGGGGGGGACGGGAAGCTGTTTTTT. Its protein product is CASRWTSGGDGKLFF.

The chain uses TRBV6-5 and TRBJ2-5, with a tentative D call TRBD1 (6 bases). The CDR3 sequence is 17 residues long. The V end lost 0 bases, the J end lost 5 bases, and 19 bases lay between the germline ends. Germline CDR1 MNHEY, CDR2 SVGAGI. The DNA for the CDR3 is TGTGCCAGCAGTTACTCCCCCAGGGGAAGGGGAGTTGAGACCCAGTACTTC. This gives the protein CASSYSPRGRGVETQYF.

V usage is TRBV6-6 and J usage is TRBJ1-4; no reliable D call. This CDR3 is 12 amino acids long. From germline, CDR1 is MNHNY and CDR2 SVGAGI (reference sequence). Trimming removed 2 bases from V and 6 bases from J, with 4 bases in between. The DNA for the CDR3 is TGTGCCAGCAGTTACAGGCATGAAAAACTGTTTTTT. Amino acid sequence: CASSYRHEKLFF.

The chain recombines TRBV12-3 or TRBV12-4 with TRBJ1-2; D is perhaps TRBD1 (5 bases). Between the trimmed V and J ends, which lost 5 bases and 5 bases, there was a span of 15 bases. The CDR3 sequence is 14 residues long. CDR3 DNA: TGTGCCAGCAGTCTTACCGGGACGGGTTATGGCTACACCTTC. The encoded protein is CASSLTGTGYGYTF.

The rearrangement links TRBV7-2 to TRBJ1-1; D unclear. CDR3 length equals 13 residues. V lost 1 base and J lost 9, with 12 bases in between. Germline V gene data show CDR1 as SGHTA and CDR2 as FQGNSA. The CDR3, as DNA: TGTGCCAGCAGCTTAGAGGTTGCAGCGCAAGCTTTCTTT. Protein: CASSLEVAAQAFF.

This clonotype has only a few counts. The rearrangement uses TRBV7-9 and TRBJ2-1; D gene uncertain. The germline CDR1 and CDR2 sequences are SEHNR and FQNEAQ (reference sequence). V lost 1 base to trimming and J lost 6 bases, with 10 bases between them. The CDR3 contains 14 residues. For the CDR3, the DNA is TGTGCCAGCAGCTTAGGGATTAGTGGCAATGAGCAGTTCTTC. It is translated as CASSLGISGNEQFF. The full variable domain, its missing parts supplied by reference TRBV7-9 and TRBJ2-1, is DTGVSQNPRHKITKRGQNVTFRCDPISEHNRLYWYRQTLGQGPEFLTYFQNEAQLEKSRLLSDRFSAERPKGSFSTLEIQRTEQGDSAMYLCASSLGISGNEQFFGPGTRLTVL.

The CDR3 protein is CASSLVATNYGYTF. For the CDR3, the DNA is TGTGCCAGCAGCTTAGTTGCAACCAACTATGGCTACACCTTC. The chain joins TRBV7-9 to TRBJ1-2, with D unclear. The CDR3 extends over 14 amino acids. V dropped 1 base and J dropped 2 bases, with 8 bases sitting between them. Germline V CDR1 and CDR2: SEHNR, FQNEAQ (reference sequence).

This chain joins TRBV20-1 and TRBJ2-1; tentative D call: TRBD1 (6 bases). Germline loops: CDR1 DFQATT, CDR2 SNEGSKA (reference sequence). This CDR3 is built from 15 residues. Trimming took off 2 bases at V and 0 bases at J, with 11 bases between the two ends. CDR3 nucleotide sequence: TGCAGTGCTAGACCCCTAGGGGGCTCCTACAATGAGCAGTTCTTC. It specifies CSARPLGGSYNEQFF.

This clonotype was found many times. The gene calls are TRBV5-1 and TRBJ2-1; tentatively, D is TRBD1 (5 bases). This CDR3 is built from 13 residues. The germline CDR1 and CDR2 sequences are SGHRS and YFSETQ. The germline V and J ends were trimmed by 0 bases and 5 bases, with 6 bases remaining between them. CDR3 sequence reads: CASSLGQHNEQFF. The CDR3 region has the DNA TGCGCCAGCAGCTTGGGACAGCACAATGAGCAGTTCTTC.

This clonotype was seen only a few times. The chain employs TRBV7-2 and TRBJ2-1; a possible D gene is TRBD1 (6 bases). This CDR3 has 15 residues. Germline assignment: CDR1 SGHTA and CDR2 FQGNSA. Deletions cut 2 bases from V and 5 bases from J, with 13 bases between. CDR3 nucleotides: TGTGCCAGCAGCTTATATCAGGGGTCCCACAATGAGCAGTTCTTC. It yields the protein CASSLYQGSHNEQFF.

In this sample, this clonotype turned up a few times. The chain has TRBV5-1 and TRBJ1-1; 7 positions match TRBD1. Trimming at V came to 3 bases and at J to 12 bases, leaving 11 bases not matched to a gene. CDR1 and CDR2 (germline): SGHRS, YFSETQ. The CDR3 covers 13 residues. This CDR3 is CASSSDRAQNPFF. The CDR3 bases are TGCGCCAGCAGCTCAGACAGGGCCCAAAACCCTTTCTTT.

The genes are TRBV4-3 and TRBJ2-2; 10 bases line up with TRBD1. The V gene's germline CDR1 is LGHNA and CDR2 YSLEER. The CDR3 spans 16 residues. J gave up 3 bases and V 1 base, and 2 bases lay outside the gene matches. CDR3 DNA sequence: TGCGCCAGCAGCCAAGGACAGGGGGCAGACACCGGGGAGCTGTTTTTT. It specifies CASSQGQGADTGELFF.

This clonotype was counted a few times. The chain joins TRBV6-1 to TRBJ2-5; D ambiguous. Trimming left V 4 bases short and J 5 bases short, with 11 bases between. Germline values: CDR1 MNHNS, CDR2 SASEGT. The CDR3 runs 13 residues. The CDR3, as DNA: TGTGCCAGCAGTGTAGGATTCTGGGAGACCCAGTACTTC. Translation gives CASSVGFWETQYF.

Concerning this clonotype: The junction differs from germline at one of its ends, possibly a read error. The chain carries TRBV12-3 or TRBV12-4 and TRBJ2-1, with TRBD2 matching over 9 bases. CDR3 size: 16 residues. CDR3 protein: CASSRGRGGPYNEQFF. CDR3 nucleotide sequence: TGTGCCAGCAGTAGGGGGCGGGGGGGCCCCTACAATGAACAGTTCTTC.

This chain uses TRBV7-2 with TRBJ2-4; TRBD2 is a possible D gene (5 bases). V lost 5 bases and J lost 9, with 11 bases in between. The CDR3 is 12 residues long. CDR1 and CDR2 (germline): SGHTA, FQGNSA. DNA for the CDR3: TGTGCCAGCAGCCCGCTTGGAGGCATTCAGTACTTC. This codes for CASSPLGGIQYF.